This TCR beta chain derives from a study of T-cell memory formation after mild COVID-19. Turning to the study itself: The study found TCR clusters largely donor specific.

TCRdb used MiXCR to reprocess the 5' RACE reads, holding one entry per CDR3 protein. The table has 90,000 to 120,000 distinct CDR3 sequences, 13% to 15% seen once. Study-level findings and limits: A subset of responding clones appeared in pre-infection memory, suggesting cross-reactive memory joined.

This clonotype was found a few times. The antigen is undetermined. V trimming: 4 bases; J trimming: 0 bases; junction bases outside the gene matches: 5. The CDR3 is 15 amino acids. CDR1 and CDR2 from the germline V gene are MNHEY and SVGEGT. This clonotype was sampled from a man younger than 30 who had mild COVID-19 (a few samples of this study predate the infection). Cell type and time point are not known. What was sequenced was PBMCs or a T cell subset sorted from them (not recorded which). This chain connects TRBV6-2 or TRBV6-3 to TRBJ2-5, with 7 positions matching TRBD1. The CDR3 nucleotides are TGTGCCAGCAGTTCCTTCAGGGGGTACCAAGAGACCCAGTACTTC. Residues: CASSSFRGYQETQYF.